Listed here are 10 T cell receptor beta chains from one sample, sequenced in a study of T cells in Graves' hyperthyroidism and ophthalmopathy. Amplified TCR beta CDR3 regions derived from RNA transcripts. Primed by the HTBI set, a first-round RT-PCR was run on the TCR CDR3. TCRdb reprocessed the multiplex PCR reads with MiXCR, giving one entry per CDR3 protein. The sample contains roughly 360,000 distinct CDR3 sequences, roughly 14% of which appear only once. Sequenced sample: blood. Receptor source: a man aged 30-40 years with Graves' hyperthyroidism that later progressed to Graves' ophthalmopathy.

With respect to this clonotype: This may arise from a read error, as a much more abundant clone is one base away. The chain joins TRBV2 to TRBJ1-1, with a possible D match to TRBD1 (5 bases). Germline loops: CDR1 SNHLY, CDR2 FYNNEI. The CDR3 runs 14 residues. Trimming left V 5 bases short and J 4 bases short, with 14 bases between. In DNA, the CDR3 is TGTGCCAGCAGTTTACTGGGAAGGGGCACTGAAGCTTTCTTT. This sequence encodes CASSLLGRGTEAFF.

The rearrangement uses TRBV5-6 and TRBJ2-7; D ambiguous. CDR3 size: 15 residues. The germline CDR1 and CDR2 sequences are SGHDT and YYEEEE. Deletions cut 1 base from V and 4 bases from J, with 15 bases between. The CDR3 region is CASSLWLRPDYEQYF. DNA of the CDR3: TGTGCCAGCAGCTTGTGGCTGCGCCCTGATTACGAGCAGTACTTC. Variable domain in full (rest from reference TRBV5-6 and TRBJ2-7): DAGVTQSPTHLIKTRGQQVTLRCSPKSGHDTVSWYQQALGQGPQFIFQYYEEEERQRGNFPDRFSGHQFPNYSSELNVNALLLGDSALYLCASSLWLRPDYEQYFGPGTRLTVT.

This clonotype was detected only a few times. The rearrangement links TRBV5-1 to TRBJ1-1; the D gene is possibly TRBD1 (5 bases). V lost 2 bases to trimming and J lost 5 bases, with 10 bases between them. The CDR3 length is 13 residues. Looked up from germline, CDR1 is SGHRS and CDR2 is YFSETQ. The DNA of the CDR3 is TGCGCCAGCAGCTTTACGACAGATACTGAAGCTTTCTTT. This translates into CASSFTTDTEAFF.

This rearrangement joins TRBV11-1 to TRBJ1-6, with D unresolved. Germline V gene sequence: CDR1 SGHAT, CDR2 FQDESV (reference sequence). The length of the CDR3 is 11 residues. Between the trimmed V and J ends, which lost 8 bases and 9 bases, there was a span of 8 bases. CDR3 DNA sequence: TGTGCCAGCGGCACGTCTTCACCCCTCCACTTT. This sequence encodes CASGTSSPLHF.

This clonotype was recorded many times. This chain links TRBV28 with TRBJ1-6; a possible D gene is TRBD1 (5 bases). V was clipped by 5 bases and J by 14 bases, with 16 bases between them. This CDR3 comprises 13 residues. In germline, CDR1 is MDHEN, CDR2 SYDVKM. CDR3 nucleotides: TGTGCCAGCAGTGTCGACGGGACCAAGGCCCTCCACTTT. Its protein is CASSVDGTKALHF.

The sample holds one count of this clonotype. The chain has TRBV3-1 and TRBJ1-2; D ambiguous. Trimming took 6 bases from V and 4 from J, leaving 15 bases between them. Per the germline V gene, CDR1 is LGHDT and CDR2 is YNNKEL (reference sequence). This CDR3 has 14 amino acids. The CDR3 DNA follows: TGTGCCAGCAGACCAGCAGGCTCACCCTATGGCTACACCTTC. Its translation: CASRPAGSPYGYTF.

This clonotype was counted a few times. J is TRBJ1-5 and V is TRBV20-1; D possibly corresponds to TRBD1 (6 bases). V lost 1 base and J 0 bases, leaving 7 bases between the germline ends. The germline V gene has CDR1 DFQATT and CDR2 SNEGSKA (reference sequence). The CDR3 loop spans 14 amino acids. The CDR3 coding sequence is TGCAGTGCTAGAGGGGACAATAGCAATCAGCCCCAGCATTTT. This gives the protein CSARGDNSNQPQHF.

Only a few counts were recorded for this clonotype. The V call is TRBV18, the J call TRBJ1-2, with a possible D match to TRBD1 (5 bases). Germline values: CDR1 KGHSH, CDR2 LQKENI. Trimming removed 3 bases at V and 3 bases at J, with 8 bases between. This CDR3 region has 13 residues. CDR3 loop: CASSPRDDYGYTF. The CDR3 DNA is TGTGCCAGCTCACCTAGGGACGACTATGGCTACACCTTC.

A single count supports this clonotype. This rearrangement joins TRBV4-1 to TRBJ2-7; 11 nucleotides align to TRBD2. CDR1 is MGHRA and CDR2 is YSYEKL in the germline V gene. There are 18 residues in the CDR3. J was trimmed by 3 bases and V by 0 bases; bases with no gene match: 10. CDR3 bases: TGCGCCAGCAGCCAAGATCGAGTAGCGGGGGGGAATTACTACGAGCAGTACTTC. Residues: CASSQDRVAGGNYYEQYF.

This clonotype has ten or more counts. The chain employs TRBV6-1 and TRBJ2-1; 7 nucleotides match TRBD1. Germline lookup yields CDR1 MNHNS and CDR2 SASEGT. With 7 bases clipped from V and 7 bases from J, the junction kept 7 bases outside the gene matches. The CDR3 covers 13 residues. The CDR3 reads CASMTGSGNEQFF. CDR3 nucleotides: TGTGCCAGCATGACAGGGAGCGGAAATGAGCAGTTCTTC.